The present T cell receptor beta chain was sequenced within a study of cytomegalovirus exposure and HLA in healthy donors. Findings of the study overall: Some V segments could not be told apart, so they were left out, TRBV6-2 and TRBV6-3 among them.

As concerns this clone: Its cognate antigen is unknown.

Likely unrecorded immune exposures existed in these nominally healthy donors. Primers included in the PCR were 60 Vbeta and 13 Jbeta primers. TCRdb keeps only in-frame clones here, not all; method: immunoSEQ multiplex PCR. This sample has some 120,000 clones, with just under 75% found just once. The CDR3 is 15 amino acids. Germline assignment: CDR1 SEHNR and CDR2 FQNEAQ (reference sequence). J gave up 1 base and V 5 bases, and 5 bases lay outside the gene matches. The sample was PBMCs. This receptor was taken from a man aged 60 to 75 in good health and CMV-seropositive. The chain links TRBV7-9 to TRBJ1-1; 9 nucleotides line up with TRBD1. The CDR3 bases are TGTGCCAGCAGCAACCGGGACAGGGAGAACACTGAAGCTTTCTTT. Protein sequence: CASSNRDRENTEAFF.